This paragraph covers one T cell receptor beta chain sequence. Its antigen remains unidentified. This record belongs to a study of T cells expressing NK-cell markers (dated by TCRdb to 2020 to 2022). Looking at the study overall: In sorted CD3+CD56+NKG2C+, CD3+CD56+NKG2C- and CD3+CD56-NKG2C+ T-cell subsets from about eight donors, TCR beta-chain repertoires were profiled. The eight sequenced donors were randomly selected healthy volunteers, three men and five women. Among the eight sequenced donors, seven were HCMV-seropositive and one was HCMV-seronegative. The libraries were sequenced on Illumina HiSeq 2000/2500, MiSeq or NextSeq, producing 2 x 150 bp reads. General findings and caveats noted by the study authors: Those dominant clonotypes were again the most abundant among CD3+CD56-NKG2C+ cells in several donors, at roughly 25-60.1%. Whether the expanded NKG2C-expressing T cell clones were specific for HCMV antigens remained unclear. For 6 or 7 donors, the dominant CD3+CD56+NKG2C+ clonotypes were among the top 10 CD8+ clonotypes and accounted for about 1.0-8% of CD8+ T cells.

CDR1 LGHNA and CDR2 YSLEER are derived from the germline V gene. The CDR3 contains 16 residues, cysteine and phenylalanine counted. No DNA is given. The instrument given in TCRdb is Illumina HiSeq 2000. The TCR beta cDNA libraries were made using 5'RACE template switching, a step that added both a universal primer site and unique molecular identifiers. cDNA synthesis was primed from the TCR beta constant segment, followed by two successive PCR amplification steps. For the original study's pipeline: MIGEC handled demultiplexing of the reads and grouping by UMI, while MiTCR was used to assemble and quantify clonotypes. To exclude erroneous sequences, only TCR cDNA sequences supported by at least two reads were retained. The tcR package was used for downstream repertoire analysis, and clonotypes were matched between fractions using CDR3 nucleotide sequence together with V segment. VDJmatch was used to annotate antigen specificity against VDJdb, with one amino acid substitution in CDR3 allowed. Once TCRdb had reprocessed the reads, it stored one entry per CDR3 protein sequence and supplied no DNA. These V and J calls derive from TCRdb rather than the authors' analysis. This sample's records show more than 400,000 distinct CDR3 sequences. About 7.1% of the sample belongs to the ten largest clones.

A commercial ELISA kit detecting HCMV-specific IgG in serum was used to determine HCMV serostatus. Ficoll density gradient centrifugation was used to isolate peripheral blood mononuclear cells from blood. The chain couples TRBV4-3 to TRBJ2-1. Sequencing was carried out using blood T cells: a sorted CD56 or NKG2C T cell subset, CD4+ or CD8+ T cells, or bulk PBMC T cells (not recorded which). The TCR sequence derives from a woman between 18 and 70 years old in good health. The encoded CDR3 is CASSQDFSGAYNEQFF.